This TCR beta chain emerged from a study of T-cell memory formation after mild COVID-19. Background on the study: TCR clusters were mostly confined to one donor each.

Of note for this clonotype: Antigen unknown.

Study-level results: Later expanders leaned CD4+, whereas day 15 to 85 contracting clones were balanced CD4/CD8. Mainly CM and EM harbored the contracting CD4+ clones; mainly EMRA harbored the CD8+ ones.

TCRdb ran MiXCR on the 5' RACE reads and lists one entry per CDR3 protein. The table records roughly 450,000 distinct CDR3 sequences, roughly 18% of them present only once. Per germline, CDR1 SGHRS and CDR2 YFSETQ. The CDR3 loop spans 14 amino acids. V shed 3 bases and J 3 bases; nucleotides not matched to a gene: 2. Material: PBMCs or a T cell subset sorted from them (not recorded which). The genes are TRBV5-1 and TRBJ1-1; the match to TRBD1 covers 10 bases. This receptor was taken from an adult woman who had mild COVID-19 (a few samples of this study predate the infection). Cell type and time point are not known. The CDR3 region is CASSYGTGDTEAFF. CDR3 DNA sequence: TGCGCCAGCAGCTACGGGACAGGGGACACTGAAGCTTTCTTT.